The T cell receptor (beta chain) described here comes from a study of shared clonotypes between healthy human individuals. Overall study context: The study used three CD4 naive, three CD4 memory, two CD8 naive and one CD8 memory plate per donor.

Germline CDR1 is SGDLS and CDR2 is YYNGEE. The CDR3 is 14 amino acids. Trimming took 0 bases from V and 5 from J, leaving 11 bases between them. Genomic DNA per cell subset filled all wells of several immunoSEQ plates. The assay was immunoSEQ multiplex PCR, and TCRdb's table has in-frame clones only and misses some. Of 900,000 to 1,200,000 clones in the sample, around three quarters were seen once. This clone has more than one count but fewer than ten. The TCR originated in a young man in good health. Some clones in this sample may be carry-over from other donors' samples. What was sequenced was memory CD4+ T cells from PBMCs. Subset meaning: CD45RA-negative fraction. The V gene is TRBV9, the J gene TRBJ1-1; D may be TRBD1 (5 bases). The CDR3 nucleotides are TGTGCCAGCAGCGTAGGGGCAGGGATTACTGAAGCTTTCTTT. It encodes CASSVGAGITEAFF.